Below, 28 T cell receptor beta chains from the same sample are listed, as sequenced in a study of cytomegalovirus exposure and HLA in healthy donors. The PCR ran on 60 Vbeta and 13 Jbeta primers. Measured with immunoSEQ multiplex PCR; TCRdb has only the in-frame clones, and not every one. The sample holds about 190,000 clones, around 87% seen once. Sequences were obtained from PBMCs. These receptors all come from a man younger than 45 in good health and CMV-seronegative.

The gene calls are TRBV4-1 and TRBJ2-3, with 7 bases identical to TRBD1. This CDR3 comprises 18 residues. CDR1 and CDR2 (germline): MGHRA, YSYEKL. The J segment lost 2 bases and the V segment lost 4 bases, leaving 15 bases of the junction unmatched. This CDR3 is CASSLYLFGQGDTDTQYF. Written as DNA, the CDR3 is TGCGCCAGCAGCCTATACCTCTTTGGTCAGGGGGACACAGATACGCAGTATTTT.

V gene TRBV13 combines with J gene TRBJ2-3; TRBD2 matches at 14 bases. Germline CDR1 is PRHDT and CDR2 is FYEKMQ (reference sequence). Trimming at V came to 8 bases and at J to 9 bases, leaving 7 bases not matched to a gene. The CDR3 sequence is 14 residues long. CDR3 residues: CASGLAGGIRTQYF. The DNA of the CDR3 is TGTGCCAGCGGACTAGCGGGGGGTATAAGGACGCAGTATTTT. The full variable domain, rest sourced from reference TRBV13 and TRBJ2-3, is AAGVIQSPRHLIKEKRETATLKCYPIPRHDTVYWYQQGPGQDPQFLISFYEKMQSDKGSIPDRFSAQQFSDYHSELNMSSLELGDSALYFCASGLAGGIRTQYFGPGTRLTVL.

The CDR3 region is CASSLLETIGNTIYF. The CDR3 region has the DNA TGTGCCAGCAGCTTACTAGAGACTATTGGAAACACCATATATTTT. The chain joins TRBV7-9 to TRBJ1-3; D is unresolved. Deletions cut 2 bases from V and 3 bases from J, with 11 bases between. The CDR3 is 15 residues long. Germline CDR1 is SEHNR and CDR2 is FQNEAQ (reference sequence).

This clone was counted only a few times. The rearrangement links TRBV19 to TRBJ1-2, with D tentatively TRBD1 (6 bases). The germline CDR1 and CDR2 sequences are LNHDA and SQIVND (reference sequence). The CDR3 consists of 15 residues. V lost 7 bases to trimming and J lost 3 bases, with 18 bases between them. This CDR3 is CASNGGQAGDYGYTF. The CDR3 nucleotides are TGTGCCAGTAATGGGGGCCAGGCGGGAGACTATGGCTACACCTTC.

This rearrangement joins TRBV11-2 to TRBJ2-7; D is unresolved. This CDR3 is 14 amino acids long. With 2 bases removed from V and 0 bases from J, the gap between germline ends came to 8 bases. CDR1 and CDR2 from the germline V gene are SGHAT and FQNNGV. The chain's CDR3 is CASSLLVASYEQYF. The CDR3, as DNA: TGTGCCAGCAGCTTACTAGTGGCCTCCTACGAGCAGTACTTC.

The rearrangement joins TRBV6-6 to TRBJ1-3; 7 bases align to TRBD1. The CDR3 totals 14 residues. J lost 9 bases, V lost 2 bases, and 7 bases had no gene match. The germline CDR1 and CDR2 sequences are MNHNY and SVGAGI (reference sequence). CDR3 residues: CASSYTTGESTIYF. DNA for the CDR3: TGTGCCAGCAGTTACACAACAGGGGAGAGCACCATATATTTT.

V is TRBV7-9 and J is TRBJ1-4, with 9 bases identical to TRBD1. The CDR3 extends over 14 amino acids. The V and J ends lost 3 bases and 14 bases, in that order; junction bases with no gene match: 10. Germline V gene sequence: CDR1 SEHNR, CDR2 FQNEAQ (reference sequence). The CDR3 region is CASSLAGTGIKLFF. DNA for the CDR3: TGTGCCAGCAGCTTGGCCGGGACAGGGATAAAGCTGTTTTTT. Drawing the rest from reference TRBV7-9 and TRBJ1-4, the complete variable domain is DTGVSQNPRHKITKRGQNVTFRCDPISEHNRLYWYRQTLGQGPEFLTYFQNEAQLEKSRLLSDRFSAERPKGSFSTLEIQRTEQGDSAMYLCASSLAGTGIKLFFGSGTQLSVL.

This chain joins TRBV30 and TRBJ1-1; tentative D call: TRBD1 (6 bases). The V gene lost 3 bases and the J gene lost 0 bases, with 11 bases spanning the gap. The CDR3 runs to 14 residues. The germline gives CDR1 GTSNPN, CDR2 SVGIG (reference sequence). The DNA for the CDR3 is TGTGCCTGGAGGCCACAGGGCATGAACACTGAAGCTTTCTTT. Its translation is CAWRPQGMNTEAFF.

This clone has a handful of counts. This rearrangement joins TRBV5-4 to TRBJ1-6; 12 bases are a match to TRBD1. Germline V gene sequence: CDR1 SGHNT, CDR2 YYREEE (reference sequence). V was pared by 4 bases and J by 10 bases, with 9 bases of the junction left unmatched. The CDR3 has 16 residues. CDR3 protein: CASSAGTGGRASPLHF. The CDR3 DNA reads as TGTGCCAGCAGCGCCGGGACAGGGGGCCGGGCCTCACCCCTCCACTTT.

The chain links TRBV18 to TRBJ2-7; TRBD1 agrees at 8 bases. This CDR3 is built from 14 residues. Per germline, CDR1 KGHSH and CDR2 LQKENI. V trimming: 5 bases; J trimming: 5 bases; junction bases outside the gene matches: 8. The CDR3 protein is CASSKDRERNEQYF. In DNA, the CDR3 is TGTGCCAGCTCAAAGGACAGGGAACGGAACGAGCAGTACTTC.

This clone was recorded only once. This chain connects TRBV29-1 to TRBJ2-3, with TRBD1 matching over 7 bases. Losses at the gene ends were 2 bases for V and 4 bases for J; bases not matched to a gene: 6. Germline V gene data show CDR1 as SQVTM and CDR2 as ANQGSEA. This CDR3 has 14 amino acids. The CDR3 sequence is CSVERQGESDTQYF. In nucleotides, the CDR3 is TGCAGCGTTGAACGACAGGGTGAATCAGATACGCAGTATTTT.

CDR3 residues: CASSLRGAGGPYEQYF. CDR3 nucleotide sequence: TGTGCCAGCAGCTTAAGGGGGGCGGGAGGGCCCTACGAGCAGTACTTC. The rearrangement links TRBV7-9 to TRBJ2-7, with 9 bases aligning to TRBD2. CDR3 size: 16 residues. Trimming removed 2 bases from V and 2 bases from J; junction bases left unmatched: 7. The germline gives CDR1 SEHNR, CDR2 FQNEAQ (reference sequence).

CDR3 nucleotides: TGTGCCTGGCAACAGGGACAGCCGAACACTGAAGCTTTCTTT. Its protein product is CAWQQGQPNTEAFF. V usage is TRBV30 and J usage is TRBJ1-1, with 7 bases identical to TRBD1. The germline V gene has CDR1 GTSNPN and CDR2 SVGIG (reference sequence). Trimming cost V 5 bases and J 1 base; bases outside gene matches: 7. The CDR3 covers 14 residues.

Turning to this clone: A read error may account for a junction end that differs from germline. The rearrangement joins TRBV7-8 to TRBJ2-6; tentative D call: TRBD2 (6 bases). CDR1 SGHVS and CDR2 FQNEAQ come from the germline V gene. This CDR3 is 17 amino acids long. CDR3: CASSLSRGYSGANGLTF. The CDR3 DNA reads TGTGCCAGCAGCTTGAGCCGGGGGTACTCTGGGGCCAACGGCCTGACTTTC.

This clone showed up just once. This CDR3 is CASSLGQGAVVEQYF. The CDR3 nucleotides read TGCGCCAGCAGCTTGGGGCAGGGGGCAGTTGTGGAGCAGTACTTC. The chain is built from TRBV5-1 and TRBJ2-7, with TRBD1 matching over 8 bases. Looked up from germline, CDR1 is SGHRS and CDR2 is YFSETQ. The V segment lost 0 bases and the J segment 7 bases; nucleotides outside the gene matches: 9. The CDR3 covers 15 residues.

The chain couples TRBV27 to TRBJ1-2; D unresolved. V lost 1 base and J 6 bases, leaving 9 bases between the germline ends. The CDR3 contains 13 residues. Germline CDR1 MNHEY, CDR2 SMNVEV (reference sequence). The CDR3 here is CASSLLLGDGYTF. CDR3 bases: TGTGCCAGCAGTTTATTGCTCGGAGATGGCTACACCTTC.

V is TRBV27 and J is TRBJ1-2, with TRBD1 matching over 7 bases. This CDR3 comprises 15 residues. V dropped 5 bases and J dropped 2; count of bases not matched to a gene: 8. The V gene's germline CDR1 is MNHEY and CDR2 SMNVEV (reference sequence). The CDR3 loop reads CASSPRTGVNYGYTF. The CDR3 coding sequence is TGTGCCAGCAGTCCCAGGACAGGAGTGAACTATGGCTACACCTTC.

The J gene is TRBJ1-6, the V gene TRBV6-5; the D gene is possibly TRBD1 (6 bases). The V end was cut by 2 bases, the J end by 6 bases, with 11 bases between. In germline, CDR1 is MNHEY, CDR2 SVGAGI. The CDR3 runs to 15 residues. This chain's CDR3 is CASSYAARGNSPLHF. The CDR3 DNA sequence: TGTGCCAGCAGTTACGCGGCCAGGGGTAATTCACCCCTCCACTTT.

This clone was counted between two and nine times. The chain joins TRBV6-5 to TRBJ2-7; possibly TRBD2 for D (5 bases). The V gene lost 6 bases and the J gene lost 3 bases, with 18 bases spanning the gap. The CDR3 covers 15 residues. Per germline, CDR1 MNHEY and CDR2 SVGAGI. Here the CDR3 DNA reads TGTGCCAGCAGCCGCAGCCCCGGGAAGAACTACGAGCAGTACTTC. Translation: CASSRSPGKNYEQYF.

The genes are TRBV28 and TRBJ2-7, with a possible D match to TRBD1 (6 bases). V lost 5 bases and J lost 2, with 10 bases in between. The germline V gene has CDR1 MDHEN and CDR2 SYDVKM. There are 13 residues in the CDR3. CDR3 sequence (DNA): TGTGCCAGCAGTCCGAGGACAGCCTACGAGCAGTACTTC. The encoded protein is CASSPRTAYEQYF.

The chain uses TRBV11-2 and TRBJ1-1; D unclear. Germline CDR1 is SGHAT and CDR2 is FQNNGV. The CDR3 runs to 16 residues. V lost 6 bases to trimming and J lost 3 bases, with 20 bases between them. DNA for the CDR3: TGTGCCAGCAGACGATCGGGCGGGGTTCAGGACACTGAAGCTTTCTTT. Translating it yields CASRRSGGVQDTEAFF.

The table lists this clone with a few counts. V usage is TRBV28 and J usage is TRBJ2-3; D might be TRBD1 (5 bases). In germline, CDR1 is MDHEN, CDR2 SYDVKM. This CDR3 is built from 12 residues. V dropped 8 bases and J dropped 14 bases, with 20 bases sitting between them. The CDR3 here is CASSSGLWGAYF. The CDR3 DNA sequence: TGTGCCAGCTCCAGTGGGTTGTGGGGCGCGTATTTT.

The rearrangement links TRBV11-2 to TRBJ2-7; a weak D match, TRBD2 (5 bases). CDR3 length: 15 amino acids. Trimming took 3 bases from V and 2 from J, leaving 14 bases between them. CDR1 and CDR2 from the germline V gene are SGHAT and FQNNGV. The CDR3 DNA is TGTGCCAGCAGCTTCTCGGTCCGGGATCCCTACGAGCAGTACTTC. Protein product: CASSFSVRDPYEQYF.

The chain uses TRBV19 and TRBJ1-1, with a weak D call TRBD1 (5 bases). V shed 1 base and J shed 5 bases, with 14 bases lying between them. The CDR3 length is 15 residues. CDR1 is LNHDA and CDR2 is SQIVND in the germline V gene (reference sequence). The CDR3 sequence: CASSIALAGHTEAFF. CDR3 bases: TGTGCCAGTAGTATAGCTTTGGCAGGGCATACTGAAGCTTTCTTT.

The sample holds one count of this clone. V gene TRBV9 combines with J gene TRBJ1-1, with 7 bases lining up with TRBD1. Germline V lookup: CDR1 SGDLS, CDR2 YYNGEE. This CDR3 spans 11 amino acids. The V and J ends lost 7 bases and 7 bases, in that order; junction bases with no gene match: 4. CDR3 in amino acids: CASGGTVEAFF. DNA for the CDR3: TGTGCCAGCGGGGGGACAGTTGAAGCTTTCTTT.

V gene TRBV19 combines with J gene TRBJ2-3; 13 positions agree with TRBD2. The trim removed 9 bases at V and 2 bases at J, leaving 8 bases unmatched. CDR1 LNHDA and CDR2 SQIVND come from the germline V gene (reference sequence). The CDR3 totals 16 residues. CDR3 residues: CASVGTSGAPTDTQYF. The DNA of the CDR3 is TGTGCCAGCGTCGGGACTAGCGGGGCACCCACAGATACGCAGTATTTT.

V usage is TRBV28 and J usage is TRBJ2-7, with D possibly being TRBD1 (7 bases). The CDR3 covers 13 residues. Germline values: CDR1 MDHEN, CDR2 SYDVKM. Trimming stripped 11 bases from V and 4 bases from J, with 18 bases between. CDR3 in amino acids: CAGGTTGTYEQYF. Written as DNA, the CDR3 is TGTGCCGGGGGAACGACAGGGACTTACGAGCAGTACTTC.

The DNA for the CDR3 is TGTGCCAGCTCACAACGAAGACAGGACAACATGAACACTGAAGCTTTCTTT. Translation: CASSQRRQDNMNTEAFF. The gene calls are TRBV18 and TRBJ1-1; D may be TRBD1 (6 bases). Germline CDR1 reads KGHSH; CDR2 reads LQKENI. V was clipped by 4 bases and J by 0 bases, with 18 bases between them. The CDR3 spans 17 residues.